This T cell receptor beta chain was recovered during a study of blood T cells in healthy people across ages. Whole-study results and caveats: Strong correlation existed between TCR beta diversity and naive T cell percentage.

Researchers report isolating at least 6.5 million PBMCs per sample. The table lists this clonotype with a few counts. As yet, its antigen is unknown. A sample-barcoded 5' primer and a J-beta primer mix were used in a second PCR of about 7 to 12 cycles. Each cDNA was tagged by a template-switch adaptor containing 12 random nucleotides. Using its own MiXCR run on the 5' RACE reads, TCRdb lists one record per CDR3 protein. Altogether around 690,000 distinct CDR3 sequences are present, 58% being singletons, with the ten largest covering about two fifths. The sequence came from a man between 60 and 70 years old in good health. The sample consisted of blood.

In DNA form, the CDR3 reads TGTGCCACCAGCAGAGAGGTAACAGGGGGATGGTACGAGCAGTACTTC. This codes for CATSREVTGGWYEQYF. J is TRBJ2-4 and V is TRBV15; TRBD1 aligns across 8 bases. The end of the DNA aligns better with TRBJ2-7, so the J call may be wrong. Germline V gene data show CDR1 as LNHNV and CDR2 as YYDKDF (reference sequence). The CDR3 loop spans 16 amino acids.